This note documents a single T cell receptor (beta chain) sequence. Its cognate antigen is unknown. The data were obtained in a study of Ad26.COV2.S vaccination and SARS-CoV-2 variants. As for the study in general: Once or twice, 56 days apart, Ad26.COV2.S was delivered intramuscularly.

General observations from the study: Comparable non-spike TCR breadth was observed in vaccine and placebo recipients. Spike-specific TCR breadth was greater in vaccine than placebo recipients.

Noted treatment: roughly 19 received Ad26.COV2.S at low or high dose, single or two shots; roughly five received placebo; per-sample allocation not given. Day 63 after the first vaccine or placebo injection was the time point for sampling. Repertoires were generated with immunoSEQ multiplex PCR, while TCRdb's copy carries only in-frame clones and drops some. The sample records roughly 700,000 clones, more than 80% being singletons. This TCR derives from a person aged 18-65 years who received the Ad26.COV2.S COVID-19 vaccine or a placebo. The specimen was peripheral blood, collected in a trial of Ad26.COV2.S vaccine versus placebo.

For the CDR3, the DNA is TGTGCCACCAGTGACCCTGACCGATGGGGCGAAAAACTGTTTTTT. Protein product: CATSDPDRWGEKLFF. V and J are TRBV24-1 and TRBJ1-4, with D maybe TRBD1 (5 bases). In germline, CDR1 is KGHDR, CDR2 SFDVKD. This CDR3 is 15 amino acids long. Trimming left V 4 bases short and J 8 bases short, with 16 bases between.